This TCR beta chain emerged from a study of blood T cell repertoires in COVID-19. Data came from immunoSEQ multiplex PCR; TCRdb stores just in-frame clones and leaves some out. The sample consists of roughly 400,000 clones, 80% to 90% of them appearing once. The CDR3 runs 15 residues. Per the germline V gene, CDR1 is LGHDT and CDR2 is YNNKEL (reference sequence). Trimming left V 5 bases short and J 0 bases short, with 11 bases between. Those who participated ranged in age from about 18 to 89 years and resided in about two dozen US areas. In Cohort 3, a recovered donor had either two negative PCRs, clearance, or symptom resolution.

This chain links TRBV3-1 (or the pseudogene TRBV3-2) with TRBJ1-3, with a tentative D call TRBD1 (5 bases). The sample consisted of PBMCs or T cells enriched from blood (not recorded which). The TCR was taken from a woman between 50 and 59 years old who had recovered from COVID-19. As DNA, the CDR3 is TGTGCCAGCAGCGGGGACTTCTACTCTGGAAACACCATATATTTT. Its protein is CASSGDFYSGNTIYF.